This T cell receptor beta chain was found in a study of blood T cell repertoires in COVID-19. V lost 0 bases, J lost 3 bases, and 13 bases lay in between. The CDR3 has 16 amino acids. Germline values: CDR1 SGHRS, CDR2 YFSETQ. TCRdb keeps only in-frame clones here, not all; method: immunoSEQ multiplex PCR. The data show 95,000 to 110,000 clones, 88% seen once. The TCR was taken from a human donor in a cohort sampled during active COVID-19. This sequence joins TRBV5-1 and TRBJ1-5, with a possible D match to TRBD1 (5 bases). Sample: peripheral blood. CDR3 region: CASSLGGGGNNQPQHF. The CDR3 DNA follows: TGCGCCAGCAGCTTGGGGGGCGGCGGTAACAATCAGCCCCAGCATTTT.